This T cell receptor beta chain was profiled in a study of shared clonotypes between healthy human individuals (dated by TCRdb to 2020 to 2022). Regarding the study in general: A couple of women and a few men aged 18 to 49 years were included in the cohort. To estimate repertoire size and how much clonotypes are shared between individuals, the study performed deep sequencing of blood TCR repertoires from a few healthy adults. For each donor, CD4 naive and CD4 memory were each run on three plates, CD8 naive on two plates, and CD8 memory on one plate. To increase sequencing depth and limit assay-specific biases, different laboratories used diverse techniques to prepare libraries and sequence TCR repertoires. Between about 0.8 and 8.9 billion PBMCs per donor were obtained by leukapheresis. Here is what the overall study found, with its caveats: Because the study included a small number of donors, the genetic and exposure-history diversity represented was limited. When a few donors were compared, the shared fraction of clonotypes was about 5.4% for naive CD4, roughly 3.3% for naive CD8, more than 2% for memory CD4, and less than 0.45% for memory CD8. Naive subsets generally had larger estimated clonotype richness than memory subsets did. Pairwise subsampling indicated that sequencing depth was expected to affect the degree of clonotype sharing among donors. Incomplete sequencing was indicated by rarefaction of sorted-subset datasets, despite the large sequencing depth. Sampling was restricted to blood, and TCR repertoires in tissue are likely to differ from TCR repertoires in blood. Compared with non-shared clonotypes, the clonotypes found in all four sorted-subset donors had higher generation probabilities.

From a lookup of the germline V gene, CDR1 and CDR2 are MNHNS and SASEGT. Counted from cysteine to phenylalanine, this CDR3 has 10 amino acids. This entry keeps only the CDR3 DNA: 30 bases, framed from base 1. V gives up 11 bases and J gives up 7 bases, and the segment between their germline ends measures 9 bases. Using the deep immunoSEQ assay, TCR CDR3 regions were amplified from genomic DNA by multiplex PCR. Extracted genomic DNA from each cell subset was spread evenly across all wells of several immunoSEQ 96-well plates, with each plate serving as a replicate. For sorted subsets, each replicate PCR was loaded with around 220 ng genomic DNA, equivalent to 25,000 to 30,000 T cell genomes. Purified libraries were quantified with a Qubit 3.0 fluorometer, sized on a Bioanalyzer 2100, and re-quantified with the KAPA Library Quantification kit. Each immunoSEQ 96-well plate was sequenced on its own single-read 150-cycle Illumina NextSeq 550 flow cell. The published analysis was carried out like this. The immunoSEQ output contained only junctional sequences without quality scores, so filtering could not match that applied to full-length reads. Sequences were annotated with PyIR, a Python wrapper for IgBLAST v1.9, using IMGT germline references to assign V/J genes and CDR3. Reads were removed for weak V/J assignments (E-value above 1e-6), missing CDR3, stop codons, out-of-frame junctions, or ambiguous translated residues. V3J clonotypes were defined as sequences sharing the same inferred V gene, J gene, and CDR3 amino acid sequence. To compute the percentage overlap between repertoires, the number of shared unique clonotypes was divided by the size of the smaller repertoire. Richness of each repertoire was evaluated using RTK rarefaction, the Chao1 estimator, and Recon v2.1 estimates of unobserved clonotypes. OLGA was used to compute generation probabilities for all TCRbeta clonotypes that the gDNA method yielded from a handful of donors. Not all clones reach the TCRdb copy of this immuneACCESS table, which keeps in-frame sequences only. Checked studies attribute under half of the gap to unresolved V genes and leave the rest unexplained. V, J and clone size reflect that table, while D and trimming were determined from the DNA. The sample table shows approximately 2.4 million clones, and approximately 96% are seen once. Less than 0.15% of the sample lies in the top ten.

For this clone: What this receptor recognizes is not known. No base-level quality is on record; no much larger clone is a single base apart.

Healthy HIV-negative adults with no recently reported acute infections or vaccinations were included as donors. Only Caucasian adults living in Nashville, Tennessee, USA were represented among the donors. CD4+ T cells were enriched through magnetic negative selection, after which naive cells were positively selected on CD45RA and the remaining negative fraction served as the memory subset. Blood was obtained by leukapheresis, after which PBMCs were separated by Ficoll-Histopaque density gradient centrifugation and cryopreserved in liquid nitrogen vapor phase. Analytical flow cytometry was used to check the purity and quantity of each magnetically sorted T cell population. Genomic DNA was isolated from every sorted fraction and measured by UV absorbance on a Nanodrop 2000c.

The sequence was collected from a man between 18 and 35 years old in good health. The sequence is built from TRBV6-1 and TRBJ2-1; the D call is possibly TRBD1 or TRBD2, each sharing 6 bases. The sample comprised naive CD4+ T cells sorted from blood. The cell subset or site label of this sample denotes: CD45RA+ positively selected. The CDR3 region has the sequence CAGGRNEQFF. The DNA sequence follows: TGTGCCGGGGGGCGTAATGAGCAGTTCTTC.